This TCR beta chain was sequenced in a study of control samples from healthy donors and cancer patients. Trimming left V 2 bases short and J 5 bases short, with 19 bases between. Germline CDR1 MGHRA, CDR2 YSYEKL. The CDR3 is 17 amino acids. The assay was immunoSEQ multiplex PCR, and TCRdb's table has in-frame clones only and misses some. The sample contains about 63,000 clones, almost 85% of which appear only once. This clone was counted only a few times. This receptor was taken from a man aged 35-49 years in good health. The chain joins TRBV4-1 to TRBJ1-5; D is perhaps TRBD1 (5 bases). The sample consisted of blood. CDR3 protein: CASSQSRTRGNYQPQHF. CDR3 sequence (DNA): TGCGCCAGCAGCCAAAGTCGGACCCGGGGGAACTATCAGCCCCAGCATTTT.